The 29 T cell receptor beta chains listed next were all sequenced from one sample in a study of T-cell reconstitution after alpha-beta-depleted transplantation in children (dated by TCRdb to 2016 to 2017). Libraries were constructed by PCR. The sequencing machine was an Illumina HiSeq 2500. To normalize quantification of the TCRbeta repertoire, the TCR libraries were built with molecular barcoding that relied on unique molecular identifiers. TCRdb passed the public sequencing reads through fastp at Q25 and MiXCR, retaining productive beta sequences. Here each entry gathers all rows of one CDR3 protein and keeps the most common genes and DNA. This sample comprises some 830,000 distinct CDR3 sequences, under 20% of them detected only once. The ten largest clones capture just under 5% of the sample. The treatment or condition label on this specimen signifies: allogeneic hematopoietic cell transplantation with graft depleted of TCRalphabeta T cells and CD19 B cells.

This sample comprised PBMCs, mostly from graft donor cells, obtained 360 days after TCRalphabeta/CD19-depleted stem cell transplant. The receptor source for this set is a male patient between 5 and 17 years old who had a stem cell transplant for acute lymphoblastic leukemia, so the T cells may come from the graft donor.

The chain has TRBV19 and TRBJ2-2; 7 positions agree with TRBD2. V shed 6 bases, J shed 0 bases, and the junction held 7 bases outside the gene matches. Germline values: CDR1 LNHDA, CDR2 SQIVND (reference sequence). This CDR3 contains 16 residues. In DNA form, the CDR3 reads TGTGCCAGTAGGGGGGGGGGACTTTCGAACACCGGGGAGCTGTTTTTT. Translation: CASRGGGLSNTGELFF. The whole variable domain, remainder taken from reference TRBV19 and TRBJ2-2, is DGGITQSPKYLFRKEGQNVTLSCEQNLNHDAMYWYRQDPGQGLRLIYYSQIVNDFQKGDIAEGYSVSREKKESFPLTVTSAQKNPTAFYLCASRGGGLSNTGELFFGEGSRLTVL.

In its sample, this clonotype was seen a few times. V usage is TRBV10-3 and J usage is TRBJ2-1; 9 nucleotides agree with TRBD2. Trimming removed 3 bases from V and 2 bases from J; junction bases left unmatched: 2. This CDR3 region has 15 residues. Germline lookup yields CDR1 ENHRY and CDR2 SYGVKD. The CDR3 sequence is CAISEAGGPYNEQFF. The CDR3 DNA follows: TGTGCCATCAGTGAAGCGGGAGGTCCCTACAATGAGCAGTTCTTC.

The J gene is TRBJ1-1, the V gene TRBV7-9; maybe TRBD1 (5 bases). The CDR3 totals 14 residues. V lost 1 base to trimming and J lost 9 bases, with 15 bases between them. Germline V CDR1 and CDR2: SEHNR, FQNEAQ (reference sequence). The CDR3 region is CASSLVQIRQKAFF. The CDR3 coding sequence is TGTGCCAGCAGCTTAGTCCAAATTAGACAGAAAGCTTTCTTT.

In this sample, this clonotype turned up many times. CDR3 region: CASSQVVTSGSTDTQYF. The CDR3 DNA reads as TGCGCCAGCAGCCAAGTAGTGACTAGCGGTAGCACAGATACGCAGTATTTT. The rearrangement uses TRBV4-1 and TRBJ2-3; 9 bases map to TRBD2. Per the germline V gene, CDR1 is MGHRA and CDR2 is YSYEKL. V shed 1 base and J 0 bases; nucleotides not matched to a gene: 5. The CDR3 totals 17 residues.

The chain employs TRBV6-5 and TRBJ2-1, with a tentative D call TRBD1 (5 bases). Germline CDR1 reads MNHEY; CDR2 reads SVGAGI. V lost 2 bases and J lost 6, with 14 bases in between. This CDR3 comprises 15 residues. This CDR3 is CASSYRGQRPNEQFF. For the CDR3, the DNA is TGTGCCAGCAGTTACAGGGGCCAGCGCCCCAATGAGCAGTTCTTC.

J is TRBJ2-2 and V is TRBV5-1, with 8 bases matching TRBD2. Germline V gene lookup returns CDR1 SGHRS and CDR2 YFSETQ. The CDR3 covers 14 residues. J gave up 1 base and V 6 bases, and 2 bases lay outside the gene matches. The CDR3 reads CASTLAGNTGELFF. CDR3 in DNA: TGCGCCAGCACTCTAGCGGGGAACACCGGGGAGCTGTTTTTT. Drawing the rest from reference TRBV5-1 and TRBJ2-2, the complete variable domain is KAGVTQTPRYLIKTRGQQVTLSCSPISGHRSVSWYQQTPGQGLQFLFEYFSETQRNKGNFPGRFSGRQFSNSRSEMNVSTLELGDSALYLCASTLAGNTGELFFGEGSRLTVL.

This clonotype was seen repeatedly, ten times or more. The chain has TRBV7-2 and TRBJ2-1; TRBD1 is a possible D gene (6 bases). Germline CDR1 SGHTA, CDR2 FQGNSA. CDR3 length: 14 amino acids. V gave up 4 bases and J gave up 4 bases, with 11 bases separating them. The CDR3 nucleotides read TGTGCCAGCAGCTACCGGGACATATACAATGAGCAGTTCTTC. Protein sequence: CASSYRDIYNEQFF.

This clonotype came up many times. The chain employs TRBV11-2 and TRBJ2-5; no clear D gene. CDR3 size: 12 residues. The V gene lost 2 bases and the J gene lost 4 bases, with 5 bases spanning the gap. CDR1 SGHAT and CDR2 FQNNGV come from the germline V gene. The CDR3 nucleotides read TGTGCCAGCAGCTTAAACGGAGAGACCCAGTACTTC. Amino acids: CASSLNGETQYF.

The table lists this clonotype with a few counts. The rearrangement links TRBV4-1 to TRBJ2-7; the D is unclear. The V and J ends lost 1 base and 6 bases respectively, with 16 bases between them. Germline CDR1 is MGHRA and CDR2 is YSYEKL. The CDR3 is 15 residues long. The CDR3 sequence is CASSQGPSHSGEQYF. The CDR3 nucleotides read TGCGCCAGCAGCCAAGGACCCTCGCACTCAGGCGAGCAGTACTTC.

This clonotype was seen a handful of times. The V and J genes are TRBV10-2 and TRBJ2-1; the D is unclear. The CDR3 is 13 residues long. Germline V gives CDR1 WSHSY, CDR2 SAAADI. The V end was cut by 8 bases, the J end by 8 bases, with 16 bases between. The CDR3 DNA is TGCGCCAGCCGCGCGATAGCAGTCTATGAGCAGTTCTTC. The encoded protein is CASRAIAVYEQFF.

At least ten counts were recorded for this clonotype. The chain recombines TRBV20-1 with TRBJ2-1; 8 positions agree with TRBD2. This CDR3 region has 14 residues. With V trimmed by 2 bases and J by 9 bases, 9 bases remained unmatched. The germline CDR1 and CDR2 sequences are DFQATT and SNEGSKA (reference sequence). In nucleotides, the CDR3 is TGCAGTGCTAGACCACTAGCGGTGGTGAGTGAGCAGTTCTTC. It codes for CSARPLAVVSEQFF.

This rearrangement joins TRBV20-1 to TRBJ2-1; the match to TRBD2 covers 7 bases. This CDR3 spans 15 amino acids. V shed 0 bases and J 8 bases; nucleotides not matched to a gene: 10. Germline V gives CDR1 DFQATT, CDR2 SNEGSKA (reference sequence). The chain's CDR3 is CSARDSRGSTDEQFF. The CDR3, as DNA: TGCAGTGCTAGAGATTCTCGCGGGAGTACGGATGAGCAGTTCTTC.

The chain recombines TRBV5-5 with TRBJ2-5; tentatively, D is TRBD1 or TRBD2 (5 bases each). The CDR3 loop spans 16 amino acids. Germline V lookup: CDR1 SGHKS, CDR2 YYEKEE (reference sequence). V dropped 4 bases and J dropped 0 bases, with 16 bases sitting between them. CDR3 protein: CASSRALGRDQETQYF. The DNA for the CDR3 is TGTGCCAGCAGCAGGGCTTTGGGGCGGGACCAAGAGACCCAGTACTTC.

The V gene is TRBV19, the J gene TRBJ2-2, with TRBD2 matching 8 bases. Germline values: CDR1 LNHDA, CDR2 SQIVND (reference sequence). The V and J ends lost 7 bases and 5 bases, in that order; junction bases with no gene match: 6. This CDR3 spans 14 amino acids. CDR3 nucleotide sequence: TGTGCCAGTAATACCGGGAGGGTTACCGGGGAGCTGTTTTTT. This codes for CASNTGRVTGELFF.

This clonotype was observed a handful of times. V usage is TRBV15 and J usage is TRBJ1-4; 8 bases align to TRBD1. Unmatched junction bases numbered 6, after V lost 8 bases and J lost 4 bases. This CDR3 is 14 amino acids long. Looked up from germline, CDR1 is LNHNV and CDR2 is YYDKDF (reference sequence). CDR3 loop: CATERDRLNEKLFF. The CDR3 region has the DNA TGTGCCACCGAACGGGACAGGCTTAATGAAAAACTGTTTTTT.

The chain has TRBV4-1 and TRBJ2-7, with D maybe TRBD2 (5 bases). The CDR3 covers 15 residues. The V end lost 3 bases, the J end lost 6 bases, and 18 bases lay between the germline ends. CDR1 and CDR2 (germline): MGHRA, YSYEKL. CDR3 DNA: TGCGCCAGCAGCCACCCCCACGGACGGGGTCGCGAGCAGTACTTC. It encodes CASSHPHGRGREQYF.

This clonotype has a handful of counts. This chain links TRBV9 with TRBJ2-7; 9 nucleotides match TRBD2. The length of the CDR3 is 16 residues. Germline values: CDR1 SGDLS, CDR2 YYNGEE. The V segment lost 3 bases and the J segment 3 bases; nucleotides outside the gene matches: 10. The CDR3 DNA reads as TGTGCCAGCAGCGGCACTAGCGGGTGGCCCGTCTACGAGCAGTACTTC. Its translation is CASSGTSGWPVYEQYF. Looking up the rest from reference TRBV9 and TRBJ2-7 gives the full variable domain: DSGVTQTPKHLITATGQRVTLRCSPRSGDLSVYWYQQSLDQGLQFLIQYYNGEERAKGNILERFSAQQFPDLHSELNLSSLELGDSALYFCASSGTSGWPVYEQYFGPGTRLTVT.

This clonotype was seen a handful of times. The J gene is TRBJ2-7, the V gene TRBV10-3; D may be TRBD2 (6 bases). The CDR3 is 14 amino acids. From germline, CDR1 is ENHRY and CDR2 SYGVKD. The V end lost 4 bases, the J end lost 3 bases, and 13 bases lay between the germline ends. The CDR3 region has the DNA TGTGCCATCAGTGTAACTAGCAGCTACTACGAGCAGTACTTC. Amino acids: CAISVTSSYYEQYF.

The chain uses TRBV5-1 and TRBJ2-7, with D tentatively TRBD2 (7 bases). Germline V lookup: CDR1 SGHRS, CDR2 YFSETQ. The CDR3 is 14 amino acids. V was pared by 7 bases and J by 2 bases, with 16 bases between. CDR3 in DNA: TGCGCCAGCGGCTGGACAGCGGGGCCCTACGAGCAGTACTTC. Amino acids: CASGWTAGPYEQYF.

The chain combines TRBV9 with TRBJ1-2; 10 bases match TRBD1. The CDR3 totals 16 residues. Germline lookup yields CDR1 SGDLS and CDR2 YYNGEE. Trimming at V came to 4 bases and at J to 8 bases, leaving 14 bases not matched to a gene. The CDR3 protein is CASSPRRAGQGDGYTF. The DNA of the CDR3 is TGTGCCAGCAGCCCTCGACGGGCTGGACAGGGGGACGGCTACACCTTC.

CDR3 amino acids: CASSFRQAEKLFF. The CDR3 coding sequence is TGTGCCAGCAGCTTTAGACAGGCCGAAAAACTGTTTTTT. The chain is built from TRBV3-1 and TRBJ1-4; the D gene is possibly TRBD1 (6 bases). In germline, CDR1 is LGHDT, CDR2 YNNKEL (reference sequence). Trimming removed 5 bases at V and 8 bases at J, with 12 bases between. The CDR3 consists of 13 residues.

The chain uses TRBV6-4 and TRBJ2-1; D might be TRBD1 or TRBD2, each matching 5 bases. The CDR3 has 17 residues. V was trimmed by 2 bases and J by 6 bases, leaving 20 bases between them. Looked up from germline, CDR1 is MRHNA and CDR2 is SNTAGT. The CDR3 loop reads CASSDLLSWDPTNEQFF. The CDR3 DNA sequence: TGTGCCAGCAGTGACCTTCTCTCGTGGGACCCAACCAATGAGCAGTTCTTC.

Only a few counts were recorded for this clonotype. This chain uses TRBV29-1 with TRBJ1-1; D is unresolved. The CDR3 runs to 13 residues. Germline V gene data show CDR1 as SQVTM and CDR2 as ANQGSEA. V was pared by 6 bases and J by 4 bases, with 15 bases between. CDR3: CSVSATQGTEAFF. CDR3 DNA sequence: TGCAGCGTGAGTGCAACGCAAGGCACTGAAGCTTTCTTT.

The chain joins TRBV20-1 to TRBJ2-3; 15 bases match TRBD2. The CDR3 covers 18 residues. The junction had 15 bases not matched to a gene; V was cut back by 5 bases and J by 6 bases. Germline assignment: CDR1 DFQATT and CDR2 SNEGSKA (reference sequence). The CDR3 coding sequence is TGCAGTGCTTCGGGACTAGCGGGAGGCCTTGGTGACCCCGATACGCAGTATTTT. Amino acid sequence: CSASGLAGGLGDPDTQYF.

In this sample, this clonotype turned up many times. J is TRBJ2-1 and V is TRBV29-1; D is uncertain. V dropped 4 bases and J dropped 3 bases, with 16 bases sitting between them. CDR1 is SQVTM, CDR2 ANQGSEA, per germline. The CDR3 consists of 15 residues. For the CDR3, the DNA is TGCAGCGTTGTCGGATCTGGGCCCTTCTACAATGAGCAGTTCTTC. It yields the protein CSVVGSGPFYNEQFF.

The V call is TRBV5-6, the J call TRBJ1-5; tentative D call: TRBD1 (5 bases). CDR1 SGHDT and CDR2 YYEEEE come from the germline V gene. V was trimmed by 4 bases and J by 0 bases, leaving 20 bases between them. The CDR3 totals 18 residues. CDR3 sequence (DNA): TGTGCCAGCAGCCTGGGGCCACTTCCGGGGTATAGCAATCAGCCCCAGCATTTT. This gives the protein CASSLGPLPGYSNQPQHF. Together with reference TRBV5-6 and TRBJ1-5, the CDR3 gives the full variable domain: DAGVTQSPTHLIKTRGQQVTLRCSPKSGHDTVSWYQQALGQGPQFIFQYYEEEERQRGNFPDRFSGHQFPNYSSELNVNALLLGDSALYLCASSLGPLPGYSNQPQHFGDGTRLSIL.

The chain employs TRBV20-1 and TRBJ2-1; the D gene is possibly TRBD1 (6 bases). The germline V gene has CDR1 DFQATT and CDR2 SNEGSKA (reference sequence). The CDR3 has 16 amino acids. Trimming left V 2 bases short and J 4 bases short, with 18 bases between. CDR3 nucleotide sequence: TGCAGTGCTAGAAAGGTTGGGACAAGGGGTTACAATGAGCAGTTCTTC. It is translated as CSARKVGTRGYNEQFF.

This rearrangement joins TRBV2 to TRBJ2-1; the D gene is possibly TRBD1 (6 bases). This CDR3 is 14 amino acids long. V was trimmed by 6 bases and J by 8 bases, leaving 17 bases between them. Germline V gives CDR1 SNHLY, CDR2 FYNNEI. CDR3 region: CASSEMQGWDEQFF. CDR3 bases: TGTGCCAGCAGCGAAATGCAGGGGTGGGATGAGCAGTTCTTC.

The rearrangement links TRBV18 to TRBJ2-2, with D unresolved. Trimming left V 3 bases short and J 7 bases short, with 9 bases between. CDR3 length equals 13 residues. Germline CDR1 reads KGHSH; CDR2 reads LQKENI. CDR3 in amino acids: CASSPKENGELFF. The DNA of the CDR3 is TGTGCCAGCTCACCTAAAGAAAACGGGGAGCTGTTTTTT.